The present entry profiles one TCR beta chain with its context. V was trimmed by 1 base and J by 1 base, leaving 12 bases between them. Germline CDR1 DFQATT, CDR2 SNEGSKA (reference sequence). This CDR3 region has 15 residues. TCRdb fed the 5' RACE reads into MiXCR, producing one record per CDR3 protein. This sample has roughly 1,500,000 distinct CDR3 sequences, with under 35% found just once. This entry belongs to a study of identical twins. The chain links TRBV20-1 to TRBJ2-3; possible D gene TRBD2, 6 bases. Sample: cord blood. The TCR was taken from a newborn girl in good health. CDR3 residues: CSARAGRGRTDTQYF. The CDR3 DNA sequence: TGCAGTGCTAGAGCGGGGCGGGGCCGCACAGATACGCAGTATTTT.